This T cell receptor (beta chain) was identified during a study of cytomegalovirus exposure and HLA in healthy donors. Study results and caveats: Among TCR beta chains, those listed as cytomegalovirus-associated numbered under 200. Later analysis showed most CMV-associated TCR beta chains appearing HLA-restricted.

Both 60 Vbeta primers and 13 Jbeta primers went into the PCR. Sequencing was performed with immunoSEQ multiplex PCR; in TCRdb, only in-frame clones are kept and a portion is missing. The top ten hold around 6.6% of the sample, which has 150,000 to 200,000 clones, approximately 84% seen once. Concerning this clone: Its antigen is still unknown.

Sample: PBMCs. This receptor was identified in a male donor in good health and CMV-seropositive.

Here the CDR3 DNA reads TGCGCCAGCAGCAATCGGACAGTAATCTCCGGCTACACCTTC. The encoded protein is CASSNRTVISGYTF. The chain recombines TRBV5-1 with TRBJ1-2; perhaps TRBD1 as D (6 bases). Germline V gene sequence: CDR1 SGHRS, CDR2 YFSETQ. CDR3 length: 14 amino acids. V was trimmed by 4 bases and J by 8 bases, leaving 18 bases between them.